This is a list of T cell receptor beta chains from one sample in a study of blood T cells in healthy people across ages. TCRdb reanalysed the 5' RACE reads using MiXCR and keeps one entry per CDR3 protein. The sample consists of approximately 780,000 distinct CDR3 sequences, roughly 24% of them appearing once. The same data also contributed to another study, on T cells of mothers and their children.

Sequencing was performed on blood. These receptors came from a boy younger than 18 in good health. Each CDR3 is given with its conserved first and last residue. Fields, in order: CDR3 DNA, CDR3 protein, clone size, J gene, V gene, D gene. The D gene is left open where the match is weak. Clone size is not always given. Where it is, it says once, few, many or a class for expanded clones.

CDR3 DNA: TGCGCCAGCAGCTTGAGTCTAGCGGTCTACAATGAGCAGTTCTTC; CDR3 protein: CASSLSLAVYNEQFF; clone size: NA; J gene: TRBJ2-1; V gene: TRBV5-1; D gene: TRBD2
CDR3 DNA: TGTGCCAGCAACCCGCAGGGGGAGACCCAGTACTTC; CDR3 protein: CASNPQGETQYF; clone size: few; J gene: TRBJ2-5; V gene: TRBV2; D gene: NA
CDR3 DNA: TGTGCCAGCAGCCAAGATGTCACGGCCAACTATGGCTACACCTTC; CDR3 protein: CASSQDVTANYGYTF; clone size: NA; J gene: TRBJ1-2; V gene: TRBV3-1; D gene: NA
CDR3 DNA: TGTGCCAGCAGTCTATCAGGGGTTAATGAAAAACTGTTTTTT; CDR3 protein: CASSLSGVNEKLFF; clone size: NA; J gene: TRBJ1-4; V gene: TRBV12-3/TRBV12-4; D gene: NA
CDR3 DNA: TGTGCCTGGAGTGTCACGGGGGGGGATAAAAAACTGTTTTTT; CDR3 protein: CAWSVTGGDKKLFF; clone size: few; J gene: TRBJ1-4; V gene: TRBV30; D gene: NA
CDR3 DNA: TGTGCCAGTAGTATCGACCCTTATACGCAGTATTTT; CDR3 protein: CASSIDPYTQYF; clone size: NA; J gene: TRBJ2-3; V gene: TRBV19; D gene: NA
CDR3 DNA: TGTGCCAGCAGTTCCATCCGGTACGAGCAGTACTTC; CDR3 protein: CASSSIRYEQYF; clone size: few; J gene: TRBJ2-7; V gene: TRBV28; D gene: NA
CDR3 DNA: TGTGCCAGCAGTCCCGCGGGTCCCGTTCTCGGAAACACCATATATTTT; CDR3 protein: CASSPAGPVLGNTIYF; clone size: few; J gene: TRBJ1-3; V gene: TRBV2; D gene: NA
CDR3 DNA: TGTGCCAGCAGTGTTCTACAGGGCGGAGGAAACACCATATATTTT; CDR3 protein: CASSVLQGGGNTIYF; clone size: few; J gene: TRBJ1-3; V gene: TRBV2; D gene: NA
CDR3 DNA: TGTGCCACCAGCAGAGATGCCAGCGGGGGAGTGGAGACCCAGTACTTC; CDR3 protein: CATSRDASGGVETQYF; clone size: NA; J gene: TRBJ2-5; V gene: TRBV15; D gene: TRBD2
CDR3 DNA: TGCAGCGTGACTAGCGGGGTTTACGAGCAGTACTTC; CDR3 protein: CSVTSGVYEQYF; clone size: few; J gene: TRBJ2-7; V gene: TRBV29-1; D gene: TRBD2
CDR3 DNA: TGCAGTGCTAGGGGGGAGGACAGTATTACTTACTTC; CDR3 protein: CSARGEDSITYF; clone size: NA; J gene: TRBJ1-2; V gene: TRBV20-1; D gene: NA
CDR3 DNA: TGTGCCAGCAGTGTCAGGGGTTCTGGAAACACCATATATTTT; CDR3 protein: CASSVRGSGNTIYF; clone size: NA; J gene: TRBJ1-3; V gene: TRBV25-1; D gene: NA
CDR3 DNA: TGTGCCATCAGTGAGTCGACTCCCGGGACAGGGTGGAACGAGCAGTACTTC; CDR3 protein: CAISESTPGTGWNEQYF; clone size: few; J gene: TRBJ2-7; V gene: TRBV10-3; D gene: TRBD1
CDR3 DNA: TGTGCCAGCAGTTTGGGGCTCAGGGGCTCACCCCTCCACTTT; CDR3 protein: CASSLGLRGSPLHF; clone size: once; J gene: TRBJ1-6; V gene: TRBV12-3/TRBV12-4; D gene: NA
CDR3 DNA: TGCAGTGCTCAACGTATGGGAAATAACCGATACGAGCAGTACTTC; CDR3 protein: CSAQRMGNNRYEQYF; clone size: many; J gene: TRBJ2-7; V gene: TRBV20-1; D gene: NA
CDR3 DNA: TGCAGTGCAGTCGGGACGTCGAGCTCCTACGAGCAGTACTTC; CDR3 protein: CSAVGTSSSYEQYF; clone size: few; J gene: TRBJ2-7; V gene: TRBV20-1; D gene: NA
CDR3 DNA: TGTGCCTGGAGGGGAACAGGGGTCGAGACCCAGTACTTC; CDR3 protein: CAWRGTGVETQYF; clone size: NA; J gene: TRBJ2-5; V gene: TRBV30; D gene: TRBD1
CDR3 DNA: TGCGCCAGCAGCCCCGGGACAGGTGTCGGTGAAAAACTGTTTTTT; CDR3 protein: CASSPGTGVGEKLFF; clone size: NA; J gene: TRBJ1-4; V gene: TRBV5-1; D gene: TRBD1
CDR3 DNA: TGCGCCAGCAGCCGACCTGGGGGGACTAGCGGGAGCTCCTACAATGAGCAGTTCTTC; CDR3 protein: CASSRPGGTSGSSYNEQFF; clone size: few; J gene: TRBJ2-1; V gene: TRBV5-1; D gene: TRBD2
CDR3 DNA: TGCAGCGTTGAAGGGCTAGCGGGGTTCGAATCCTACGAGCAGTACTTC; CDR3 protein: CSVEGLAGFESYEQYF; clone size: NA; J gene: TRBJ2-7; V gene: TRBV29-1; D gene: TRBD2
CDR3 DNA: TGTGCCAGCAGTTACCCGGACAGGGTCTATGGCTACACCTTC; CDR3 protein: CASSYPDRVYGYTF; clone size: NA; J gene: TRBJ1-2; V gene: TRBV6-6; D gene: TRBD1
CDR3 DNA: TGTGCCAGCAGCCCAAGAGGGGACAGGGCGTCCTACGGGCAGTACTTC; CDR3 protein: CASSPRGDRASYGQYF; clone size: few; J gene: TRBJ2-7; V gene: TRBV9; D gene: TRBD1
CDR3 DNA: TGTGCCAGCCGGGTTAGTAGGGGGGCTTCGAACACTGAAGCTTTCTTT; CDR3 protein: CASRVSRGASNTEAFF; clone size: few; J gene: TRBJ1-1; V gene: TRBV7-9; D gene: NA
CDR3 DNA: TGTGCCAGCAGTTTATTTGCAGGGCCTCGCGAGCAGTACTTC; CDR3 protein: CASSLFAGPREQYF; clone size: few; J gene: TRBJ2-7; V gene: TRBV28; D gene: NA
CDR3 DNA: TGTGCCAGCAGACCCTTTTCGATAGCCAAAAACATTCAGTACTTC; CDR3 protein: CASRPFSIAKNIQYF; clone size: few; J gene: TRBJ2-4; V gene: TRBV6-2/TRBV6-3; D gene: NA
CDR3 DNA: TGCAGTGTCGGGACGGGCGGGGGCCAGTTCTCCTACAATGAGCAGTTCTTC; CDR3 protein: CSVGTGGGQFSYNEQFF; clone size: few; J gene: TRBJ2-1; V gene: TRBV20-1; D gene: NA
CDR3 DNA: TGTGCCAGCAGTTCCCGGACTGGCAATCACCCCCAGCATTTT; CDR3 protein: CASSSRTGNHPQHF; clone size: NA; J gene: TRBJ1-5; V gene: TRBV27; D gene: NA
CDR3 DNA: TGTGCCAGCAGCTTAGATCGGGGACTTGAAGCTTTCTTT; CDR3 protein: CASSLDRGLEAFF; clone size: NA; J gene: TRBJ1-1; V gene: TRBV13; D gene: NA
CDR3 DNA: TGTGCCAGCAGCCCGGGACCGAGGGGTGAAAAACTGTTTTTT; CDR3 protein: CASSPGPRGEKLFF; clone size: NA; J gene: TRBJ1-4; V gene: TRBV11-2; D gene: NA
CDR3 DNA: TGTGCCAGCAGTCCCTCAATGGCTGACAGAAAGCAGTTCTTC; CDR3 protein: CASSPSMADRKQFF; clone size: NA; J gene: TRBJ2-1; V gene: TRBV6-5; D gene: NA
CDR3 DNA: TGTGCCAGCAGCCAAGGACTAGCGGGGGGATATGGGGCCAAACACATTCAGTACTTC; CDR3 protein: CASSQGLAGGYGAKHIQYF; clone size: NA; J gene: TRBJ2-4; V gene: TRBV14; D gene: TRBD2
CDR3 DNA: TGCAGCGTTGCCAGGGACGGAAATTCACCCCTCCACTTT; CDR3 protein: CSVARDGNSPLHF; clone size: many; J gene: TRBJ1-6; V gene: TRBV29-1; D gene: NA
CDR3 DNA: TGTGCCAGCAGCCAAGGGGGCGGAAACACCATATATTTT; CDR3 protein: CASSQGGGNTIYF; clone size: few; J gene: TRBJ1-3; V gene: TRBV3-1; D gene: NA
CDR3 DNA: TGTGCCAGCTCACCACCGTCATACACAGATACGCAGTATTTT; CDR3 protein: CASSPPSYTDTQYF; clone size: NA; J gene: TRBJ2-3; V gene: TRBV18; D gene: NA
CDR3 DNA: TGTGCCACCAGTGGATCGGGACAGGGTATGGTCGAGCAGTACTTC; CDR3 protein: CATSGSGQGMVEQYF; clone size: NA; J gene: TRBJ2-7; V gene: TRBV24-1; D gene: TRBD1
CDR3 DNA: TGTGCCAGCGCTCGGGGGCCGGAAAGGGCCCAGTACTTC; CDR3 protein: CASARGPERAQYF; clone size: few; J gene: TRBJ2-5; V gene: TRBV11-2; D gene: NA
CDR3 DNA: TGTGCCAGCAGCCCGCGGACAGCGGGGGGAGAGACCCAGTACTTC; CDR3 protein: CASSPRTAGGETQYF; clone size: NA; J gene: TRBJ2-5; V gene: TRBV3-1; D gene: TRBD2
CDR3 DNA: TGTGCCATCAGTAGACAGGGCGCCAATGAGCAGTTCTTC; CDR3 protein: CAISRQGANEQFF; clone size: NA; J gene: TRBJ2-1; V gene: TRBV10-3; D gene: TRBD1
CDR3 DNA: TGTGCCAGCAGAAATAGCGGGAGAAGCACAGATACGCAGTATTTT; CDR3 protein: CASRNSGRSTDTQYF; clone size: NA; J gene: TRBJ2-3; V gene: TRBV12-3/TRBV12-4; D gene: TRBD2
CDR3 DNA: TGCAGCGTCTCCGGACAGGAGGGCTACACCTTC; CDR3 protein: CSVSGQEGYTF; clone size: NA; J gene: TRBJ1-2; V gene: TRBV29-1; D gene: TRBD1
CDR3 DNA: TGTGCCAGCAGTTTCCTTCGGGGCACAGATACGCAGTATTTT; CDR3 protein: CASSFLRGTDTQYF; clone size: NA; J gene: TRBJ2-3; V gene: TRBV12-3/TRBV12-4; D gene: NA